This T cell receptor beta chain was captured by sequencing in a study of preoperative IRX-2 immunotherapy in early breast cancer. Profiled with immunoSEQ multiplex PCR; TCRdb holds only in-frame clones, not every one. Of under 45,000 clones in the sample, approximately 94% were seen once. The germline gives CDR1 MNHEY, CDR2 SMNVEV (reference sequence). The length of the CDR3 is 16 residues. The V end lost 3 bases, the J end lost 2 bases, and 17 bases lay between the germline ends. Indicated treatment: preoperative locoregional IRX-2 cytokine immunotherapy. This phase Ib study tested locoregional IRX-2 cytokine immunotherapy given before surgery.

The V gene is TRBV27, the J gene TRBJ2-7; D ambiguous. The sequencing used tumor tissue, collected after IRX-2 immunotherapy. This TCR was recovered from a human donor with breast cancer. The CDR3 here is CASSFRKAVGTYEQYF. The CDR3 nucleotides read TGTGCCAGCAGTTTTAGGAAGGCGGTTGGGACCTACGAGCAGTACTTC.